This is a list of T cell receptor beta chains from one sample in a study of cytomegalovirus exposure and HLA in healthy donors. The data were produced by immunoSEQ multiplex PCR, yet TCRdb's version contains in-frame clones alone and is incomplete. The sample carries around 170,000 clones, 82% recorded once. Sequenced material: PBMCs. The receptors were gathered from a woman aged 18 to 35 in good health and CMV-seronegative. Both conserved end residues are part of each CDR3. The D gene is left open where the match is weak. Size is stated for part of the rows, as once, few or many counts, or as a class when the clone is expanded.

TRBJ2-3,-,15,TRBD2,TRBV11-2,CASSSGLAPADTQYF,TGTGCCAGCAGCTCAGGACTAGCTCCCGCAGATACGCAGTATTTT
TRBJ2-7,-,12,TRBD2,TRBV2,CAGGLEVYEQYF,TGTGCCGGGGGACTAGAGGTCTACGAGCAGTACTTC
TRBJ2-7,-,15,-,TRBV18,CASSPPAGVANEQYF,TGTGCCAGCTCACCACCGGCCGGGGTTGCAAACGAGCAGTACTTC
TRBJ2-3,once,14,-,TRBV2,CASSERWGPDTQYF,TGTGCCAGCAGTGAACGGTGGGGCCCAGATACGCAGTATTTT
TRBJ2-7,-,13,-,TRBV7-9,CASSHPGTDEQYF,TGTGCCAGCAGCCATCCTGGAACAGACGAGCAGTACTTC
TRBJ1-2,-,12,-,TRBV6-6,CASSYSGAERPF,TGTGCCAGCAGTTACTCTGGGGCGGAGCGACCCTTC
TRBJ1-1,-,14,-,TRBV6-5,CASSYRRGNTEAFF,TGTGCCAGCAGTTACCGACGGGGAAACACTGAAGCTTTCTTT
TRBJ2-7,-,13,-,TRBV4-2,CASSHPGFYEQYF,TGTGCCAGCAGCCACCCCGGGTTCTACGAGCAGTACTTC
TRBJ1-2,-,15,-,TRBV19,CASTPGGGGSYGYTF,TGTGCCAGTACCCCCGGGGGCGGGGGGAGCTATGGCTACACCTTC
TRBJ2-1,-,16,TRBD2,TRBV25-1,CASSAQPGLAADEQFF,TGTGCCAGCAGTGCCCAACCGGGACTAGCGGCCGATGAGCAGTTCTTC
TRBJ2-1,-,17,-,TRBV14,CASSQVYDTFGDNEQFF,TGTGCCAGCAGCCAAGTATATGACACCTTCGGGGACAATGAGCAGTTCTTC
TRBJ2-5,-,13,TRBD2,TRBV30,CAWNLAAVETQYF,TGTGCCTGGAACCTAGCGGCGGTGGAGACCCAGTACTTC
TRBJ2-7,-,14,TRBD1,TRBV25-1,CASSDSGTGDEQYF,TGTGCCAGCAGTGACTCCGGGACAGGGGACGAGCAGTACTTC
TRBJ1-1,once,14,-,TRBV19,CASSIGDVTTEAFF,TGTGCCAGTAGTATTGGAGATGTTACAACTGAAGCTTTCTTT
TRBJ2-5,-,15,-,TRBV9,CASSVVPGYQETQYF,TGTGCCAGCAGCGTAGTTCCAGGGTACCAAGAGACCCAGTACTTC
TRBJ2-7,-,14,-,TRBV7-6,CASSPDPLAVEQYF,TGTGCCAGCAGCCCAGACCCCCTAGCTGTCGAGCAGTACTTC
TRBJ2-7,-,12,-,TRBV2,CASRERTSEQYF,TGTGCCAGCAGGGAAAGAACTAGCGAGCAGTACTTC
TRBJ1-5,-,15,TRBD1,TRBV19,CASSILGAGGQPQHF,TGTGCCAGTAGTATCCTAGGGGCAGGGGGTCAGCCCCAGCATTTT
TRBJ2-7,-,14,TRBD1,TRBV6-5,CASRRQGYPYEQYF,TGTGCCAGCAGGAGACAGGGGTACCCCTACGAGCAGTACTTC
TRBJ2-3,-,16,TRBD2,TRBV7-9,CASSMGTSGSTDTQYF,TGTGCCAGCAGCATGGGGACTAGCGGGAGCACAGATACGCAGTATTTT
TRBJ2-3,-,18,TRBD2,TRBV10-1,CASSGELAGGPGTDTQYF,TGCGCCAGCAGCGGAGAACTAGCGGGGGGACCAGGCACAGATACGCAGTATTTT
TRBJ2-5,-,18,TRBD2,TRBV5-1,CASSSLPGLAGGQETQYF,TGCGCCAGCAGCTCCTTGCCGGGACTAGCGGGGGGGCAAGAGACCCAGTACTTC
TRBJ2-3,-,16,TRBD2,TRBV7-8,CASSLVLRGATDTQYF,TGTGCCAGCAGCTTAGTTTTGCGGGGGGCCACAGATACGCAGTATTTT
TRBJ1-4,once,14,-,TRBV4-2,CASSQSSGYEKLFF,TGTGCCAGCAGCCAATCGTCAGGCTATGAAAAACTGTTTTTT